These T cell receptor beta chains were read from a single sample in a study of T cells after yellow fever vaccination. MiXCR, applied by TCRdb to the 5' RACE reads, yields one record per CDR3 protein. The table records hundreds of thousands of distinct CDR3 sequences, about 14% of them present only once. The starting material was PBMCs, obtained on the day of the yellow fever booster vaccination. These receptors were collected from a man younger than 45 who received the YFV17D yellow fever vaccine. Each CDR3 is given with its conserved first and last residue. Each record gives: J gene, clone size, D gene, V gene, CDR3 protein. A D gene is named only where the DNA matches it firmly. Clone size is not always given. Where it is, it says once, few, many or a class for expanded clones.

>TRBJ2-5|-|TRBD1|TRBV11-2
CASSFTGGWETQYF
>TRBJ2-7|-|TRBD1|TRBV20-1
CSARSGTVGDEQYF
>TRBJ1-1|few|TRBD1|TRBV28
CATKTGVSTEAFF
>TRBJ2-1|many|-|TRBV5-5
CASSLGSGRHNEQFF
>TRBJ2-3|-|-|TRBV9
CASNPWRTDTQYF
>TRBJ2-3|-|TRBD2|TRBV28
CASRTTGGRAADTQYF
>TRBJ2-5|-|TRBD2|TRBV10-3
CAISHLGGGQDQETQYF
>TRBJ2-5|-|TRBD2|TRBV5-1
CASSPQRGRETQYF
>TRBJ2-2|few|TRBD2|TRBV4-1
CASSHPPGTSGELFF
>TRBJ2-7|few|-|TRBV6-2/TRBV6-3
CASSPHKEQYF
>TRBJ2-1|few|-|TRBV29-1
CSVEQPDYNEQFF
>TRBJ2-7|few|-|TRBV23-1
CASSHSYRDPYEQYF
>TRBJ2-7|-|TRBD1|TRBV20-1
CSAPDRVSYEQYF
>TRBJ2-5|-|TRBD2|TRBV5-1
CASSSPRTSGSAETQYF
>TRBJ2-1|-|-|TRBV11-2
CASSPTTTTSLPSSYNEQFF
>TRBJ2-1|-|TRBD2|TRBV7-3
CASSTGLAGVNEQFF
>TRBJ2-1|few|-|TRBV5-1
CASSLATTNYNEQFF
>TRBJ1-1|-|-|TRBV20-1
CSARWTENTEAFF
>TRBJ2-7|-|-|TRBV12-3/TRBV12-4
CASSPTLASEQYF
>TRBJ2-5|few|-|TRBV12-3/TRBV12-4
CAISRWGPRQETQYF
>TRBJ2-5|few|-|TRBV4-3
CASSREGAHQGQYF
>TRBJ2-1|-|TRBD2|TRBV7-9
CASSLGGSSDEQFF
>TRBJ2-5|-|TRBD2|TRBV6-5
CASSYSGPLTTQYF
>TRBJ1-4|many|-|TRBV10-3
CAISGERSDEKLFF
>TRBJ2-7|few|-|TRBV20-1
CSAPLSGHTYEQYF
>TRBJ2-7|-|TRBD1|TRBV7-8
CASSPTRDRAYEQYF
>TRBJ2-1|few|TRBD1|TRBV14
CASSQDSGQGRWEQFF
>TRBJ2-7|few|TRBD2|TRBV27
CASSPVSSGSGYEQYF
>TRBJ2-2|once|-|TRBV6-1
CASSPPVRGRPGELFF
>TRBJ2-3|-|-|TRBV29-1
CSVGISDASSGTQYF
>TRBJ2-7|few|-|TRBV7-8
CASSLAGGRDEQYF
>TRBJ2-2|-|TRBD2|TRBV20-1
CSAIVSSGIGGELFF
>TRBJ2-4|few|-|TRBV7-2
CASSLAVGGNIQYF
>TRBJ1-5|-|-|TRBV12-3/TRBV12-4
CASNRALSGGGNQPQHF
>TRBJ2-7|many|-|TRBV5-1
CASRPTSSYEQYF
>TRBJ1-6|-|-|TRBV6-1
CASSPGASYNSPLHF
>TRBJ1-5|many|-|TRBV18
CASSPAGDQPQHF
>TRBJ2-3|-|-|TRBV5-4
CASSTDVGADTQYF
>TRBJ2-1|-|-|TRBV4-1
CASSQVSTMDEQFF
>TRBJ1-1|-|TRBD1|TRBV25-1
CATKLRQGAYITEAFF
>TRBJ1-1|-|-|TRBV27
CASKRIGGTRPHEAFF
>TRBJ2-5|-|TRBD2|TRBV12-3/TRBV12-4
CASSFSLAAYQETQYF
>TRBJ2-2|few|TRBD2|TRBV28
CASVLAGAGGGELFF
>TRBJ2-1|-|TRBD1|TRBV20-1
CSASGTGANNEQFF
>TRBJ2-7|few|-|TRBV5-1
CASSLVTGPHYEQYF
>TRBJ1-3|-|-|TRBV7-2
CASSSHSTGAGNTIYF
>TRBJ2-7|few|-|TRBV5-1
CASSTVEFSYEQYF
>TRBJ2-1|-|TRBD1|TRBV28
CASRPRTGYEQFF
>TRBJ2-5|-|TRBD2|TRBV10-3
CAIKGASGLQETQYF
>TRBJ1-2|few|-|TRBV20-1
CSALTAVYGYTF
>TRBJ1-6|-|-|TRBV7-9
CASSLQGWGSPLHF